These 29 T cell receptor beta chains were all obtained from the same sample, sequenced in a study of technical replicates of blood from several donors. Sequencing used immunoSEQ multiplex PCR; TCRdb keeps in-frame clones, though not all of them. Among 90,000 to 100,000 clones, approximately 94% were seen once, and the ten largest hold 0.2% to 0.25%. Sequencing was done on a sample of T cells isolated from PBMCs. The receptors stem from a human donor in good health.

This clone has a handful of counts. The CDR3 DNA follows: TGCGCCAGCAGTGAGTCGATGGTTCCCGGGGCAGATACGCAGTATTTT. Its translation: CASSESMVPGADTQYF. This sequence joins TRBV10-1 and TRBJ2-3; possible D gene TRBD2, 5 bases. The CDR3 has 16 amino acids. Trimming shortened V by 0 bases and J by 4 bases, and 14 bases separated the two germline ends. CDR1 and CDR2 from the germline V gene are WNHNN and SYGVQD (reference sequence).

The V and J genes are TRBV4-2 and TRBJ2-4; TRBD1 aligns across 9 bases. This CDR3 spans 17 amino acids. Germline loops: CDR1 LGHNA, CDR2 YNFKEQ. The ends lost 0 bases at V and 6 bases at J; junction bases unmatched: 9. CDR3 nucleotides: TGTGCCAGCAGCCAAGAAAACCTCAGGACAGGGGTAAACATTCAGTACTTC. It codes for CASSQENLRTGVNIQYF.

The V call is TRBV11-2, the J call TRBJ2-3, with TRBD2 identical over 10 bases. The CDR3 is made up of 17 amino acids. Looked up from germline, CDR1 is SGHAT and CDR2 is FQNNGV. Trimming at V came to 3 bases and at J to 0 bases, leaving 6 bases not matched to a gene. The CDR3 here is CASSFNRLAGSTDTQYF. The CDR3 bases are TGTGCCAGCAGCTTTAACCGACTAGCGGGCAGCACAGATACGCAGTATTTT.

This sequence joins TRBV28 and TRBJ2-7, with 9 positions matching TRBD1. This CDR3 has 15 amino acids. Germline CDR1 and CDR2: MDHEN and SYDVKM. The V segment lost 11 bases and the J segment 4 bases; nucleotides outside the gene matches: 15. CDR3 sequence (DNA): TGTGCCGGAGCGCCTCCGGGACAGGGATTTTACGAGCAGTACTTC. This codes for CAGAPPGQGFYEQYF.

V is TRBV11-2 and J is TRBJ2-1; tentative D call: TRBD2 (6 bases). There are 14 residues in the CDR3. The V end lost 3 bases, the J end lost 6 bases, and 12 bases lay between the germline ends. Germline V gene sequence: CDR1 SGHAT, CDR2 FQNNGV. The CDR3 DNA reads TGTGCCAGCAGCTTTAGCGGCAGAGGCAATGAGCAGTTCTTC. This codes for CASSFSGRGNEQFF.

The rearrangement joins TRBV11-2 to TRBJ2-7; 11 bases map to TRBD2. Germline CDR1 and CDR2: SGHAT and FQNNGV. Trimming removed 2 bases from V and 3 bases from J; junction bases left unmatched: 15. This CDR3 spans 19 amino acids. This CDR3 is CASSLSTSGSPGGIYEQYF. In nucleotides, the CDR3 is TGTGCCAGCAGCTTATCAACTAGCGGGAGCCCCGGGGGGATCTACGAGCAGTACTTC.

This clone was recorded once. The chain combines TRBV5-8 with TRBJ2-1; D gene unclear. V lost 0 bases to trimming and J lost 0 bases, with 13 bases between them. In germline, CDR1 is SGHTS, CDR2 YDEGEE. This CDR3 region has 17 residues. CDR3: CASSLVRFTSSYNEQFF. DNA for the CDR3: TGTGCCAGCAGCTTGGTGAGGTTCACGAGCTCCTACAATGAGCAGTTCTTC.

V and J are TRBV7-9 and TRBJ1-1; D unclear. The V gene lost 0 bases and the J gene lost 7 bases, with 6 bases spanning the gap. The V gene's germline CDR1 is SEHNR and CDR2 FQNEAQ (reference sequence). The CDR3 covers 12 residues. CDR3 bases: TGTGCCAGCAGCTTAGCTGGGCATGAAGCTTTCTTT. It specifies CASSLAGHEAFF.

The count of this clone is one. The V gene is TRBV2, the J gene TRBJ1-2, with 8 bases identical to TRBD1. Germline-derived CDR1 and CDR2 are SNHLY and FYNNEI. The CDR3 totals 13 residues. Trimming at V came to 8 bases and at J to 2 bases, leaving 4 bases not matched to a gene. CDR3 in amino acids: CASGGQGNYGYTF. The CDR3 nucleotides are TGTGCCAGCGGAGGACAGGGAAACTATGGCTACACCTTC.

The chain couples TRBV5-1 to TRBJ2-1; 12 bases are shared with TRBD2. This CDR3 has 15 amino acids. The germline gives CDR1 SGHRS, CDR2 YFSETQ. J gave up 7 bases and V 0 bases, and 2 bases lay outside the gene matches. Written as DNA, the CDR3 is TGCGCCAGCAGCTTGGGGCTAGCGGGGGGGAATGAGCAGTTCTTC. It yields the protein CASSLGLAGGNEQFF.

The genes are TRBV11-1 and TRBJ1-3; D might be TRBD1 (5 bases). V was pared by 2 bases and J by 0 bases, with 8 bases between. The V gene's germline CDR1 is SGHAT and CDR2 FQDESV (reference sequence). The CDR3 has 15 amino acids. CDR3 protein: CASSLRDFSGNTIYF. The CDR3 nucleotides read TGTGCCAGCAGCTTAAGGGACTTCTCTGGAAACACCATATATTTT.

A single count supports this clone. The rearrangement links TRBV2 to TRBJ2-1; a weak D match, TRBD2 (5 bases). The CDR3 sequence is 17 residues long. Trimming stripped 3 bases from V and 0 bases from J, with 15 bases between. Germline assignment: CDR1 SNHLY and CDR2 FYNNEI. This CDR3 is CASSDSSTLSSYNEQFF. CDR3 coding DNA: TGTGCCAGCAGTGACTCTAGCACCCTGAGCTCCTACAATGAGCAGTTCTTC.

The rearrangement links TRBV27 to TRBJ2-7, with 12 bases lining up with TRBD2. Losses at the gene ends were 5 bases for V and 4 bases for J; bases not matched to a gene: 9. The CDR3 spans 16 residues. Germline CDR1 reads MNHEY; CDR2 reads SMNVEV (reference sequence). CDR3 coding DNA: TGTGCCAGCAGTGATCGACTAGCGGGAGAGCTTTACGAGCAGTACTTC. Amino acid sequence: CASSDRLAGELYEQYF.

V usage is TRBV18 and J usage is TRBJ1-1; tentatively, D is TRBD1 (6 bases). V was clipped by 6 bases and J by 1 base, with 12 bases between them. Looked up from germline, CDR1 is KGHSH and CDR2 is LQKENI. This CDR3 is built from 14 residues. The CDR3 protein is CASSRSDRNTEAFF. CDR3 nucleotides: TGTGCCAGCTCCCGGTCGGACAGGAACACTGAAGCTTTCTTT.

Here the CDR3 DNA reads TGTGCCAGCAGCCAAGCGAGGCGGCTAGCGGGACATTACGAGCAGTACTTC. Translated, it gives CASSQARRLAGHYEQYF. This chain joins TRBV14 and TRBJ2-7; the match to TRBD2 covers 9 bases. V was clipped by 1 base and J by 4 bases; unmatched bases: 11. Germline CDR1 is SGHDN and CDR2 is FVKESK. This CDR3 has 17 amino acids.

The genes are TRBV5-1 and TRBJ2-7; D not resolved. With 8 bases removed from V and 3 bases from J, the gap between germline ends came to 12 bases. This CDR3 is 12 amino acids long. Germline CDR1 is SGHRS and CDR2 is YFSETQ. The chain's CDR3 is CASKIDNYEQYF. The DNA for the CDR3 is TGCGCCAGTAAAATAGACAACTACGAGCAGTACTTC.

The rearrangement links TRBV10-3 to TRBJ1-1; TRBD1 might be the D (5 bases). V lost 3 bases, J lost 5 bases, and 10 bases lay in between. This CDR3 spans 13 amino acids. Germline CDR1 is ENHRY and CDR2 is SYGVKD. The CDR3 loop is CAISDRVGTEAFF. CDR3 nucleotide sequence: TGTGCCATCAGTGACAGGGTTGGTACTGAAGCTTTCTTT.

V and J are TRBV10-1 and TRBJ2-2; possibly TRBD1 for D (6 bases). Germline V lookup: CDR1 WNHNN, CDR2 SYGVQD (reference sequence). The CDR3 length is 15 residues. V gave up 6 bases and J gave up 0 bases, with 11 bases separating them. CDR3 loop: CASSRDTANTGELFF. The CDR3 DNA reads TGCGCCAGCAGCCGGGACACCGCGAACACCGGGGAGCTGTTTTTT.

The rearrangement joins TRBV19 to TRBJ2-5, with 14 bases that match TRBD2. The germline V gene encodes CDR1 LNHDA and CDR2 SQIVND (reference sequence). J gave up 5 bases and V 6 bases, and 5 bases lay outside the gene matches. The CDR3 loop spans 15 amino acids. The CDR3 is CASSQTSGRAETQYF. The DNA of the CDR3 is TGTGCCAGTAGCCAGACTAGCGGGAGGGCCGAGACCCAGTACTTC.

The chain recombines TRBV18 with TRBJ1-1; tentative D call: TRBD1 (6 bases). This CDR3 is 16 amino acids long. V lost 0 bases and J 0 bases, leaving 11 bases between the germline ends. Germline loops: CDR1 KGHSH, CDR2 LQKENI. The CDR3, as DNA: TGTGCCAGCTCACCACCGAGTGGACAGATGAACACTGAAGCTTTCTTT. Its translation: CASSPPSGQMNTEAFF.

V and J are TRBV10-3 and TRBJ2-1, with 8 bases aligning to TRBD2. V dropped 8 bases and J dropped 2; count of bases not matched to a gene: 8. This CDR3 spans 15 amino acids. Germline loops: CDR1 ENHRY, CDR2 SYGVKD. CDR3 sequence (DNA): TGTGCCATCCTTAAGGGACTAGAAGCCTACAATGAGCAGTTCTTC. This gives the protein CAILKGLEAYNEQFF.

The chain is built from TRBV5-1 and TRBJ2-7; TRBD1 agrees at 9 bases. J was trimmed by 6 bases and V by 2 bases; bases with no gene match: 9. The V gene's germline CDR1 is SGHRS and CDR2 YFSETQ. The CDR3 extends over 15 amino acids. The CDR3 nucleotides read TGCGCCAGCAGCTTACCCGGGACAGGGCTCGGCGAGCAGTACTTC. Amino acid sequence: CASSLPGTGLGEQYF.

This CDR3 is CASSYNRATNEKLFF. Here the CDR3 DNA reads TGTGCCAGCAGTTACAACAGGGCAACTAATGAAAAACTGTTTTTT. The chain uses TRBV6-8 and TRBJ1-4; perhaps TRBD1 as D (6 bases). Germline CDR1 is MNHGY and CDR2 is SAAAGT. Deletions cut 2 bases from V and 0 bases from J, with 7 bases between. The CDR3 runs to 15 residues.

The chain is built from TRBV27 and TRBJ2-5; weak D call: TRBD2 (7 bases). The germline V gene has CDR1 MNHEY and CDR2 SMNVEV (reference sequence). V gave up 3 bases and J gave up 7 bases, with 12 bases separating them. The CDR3 totals 13 residues. In DNA, the CDR3 is TGTGCCAGCAGTTTGGGGGGGGGCCGGACCCAGTACTTC. Residues: CASSLGGGRTQYF.

This clone has only one observation. This rearrangement joins TRBV30 to TRBJ1-6; D perhaps matches TRBD1 (5 bases). The CDR3 is made up of 15 amino acids. The V gene's germline CDR1 is GTSNPN and CDR2 SVGIG (reference sequence). V was shortened by 0 bases and J by 9 bases, with 15 bases between the two germline ends. The DNA of the CDR3 is TGTGCCTGGAGTGTCGGGGGACCCGGGGTTTCACCCCTCCACTTT. Translating it yields CAWSVGGPGVSPLHF.

Only one count was recorded for this clone. This rearrangement joins TRBV10-1 to TRBJ2-7; perhaps TRBD2 as D (5 bases). Germline loops: CDR1 WNHNN, CDR2 SYGVQD (reference sequence). Trimming removed 4 bases from V and 4 bases from J, with 11 bases in between. The CDR3 is made up of 13 amino acids. The CDR3 DNA reads TGCGCCAGCAGTGCTTCCGGGATTTACGAGCAGTACTTC. Translating it yields CASSASGIYEQYF.

The chain recombines TRBV5-4 with TRBJ2-1, with D uncertain. In germline, CDR1 is SGHNT, CDR2 YYREEE (reference sequence). This CDR3 contains 18 residues. The germline V and J ends were trimmed by 6 bases and 4 bases, with 26 bases remaining between them. The CDR3 reads CASNRAKLSSPGYNEQFF. The CDR3 coding sequence is TGTGCCAGCAACCGCGCCAAGCTTAGCTCCCCCGGGTACAATGAGCAGTTCTTC.

The V call is TRBV19, the J call TRBJ1-5, with 8 nucleotides matching TRBD1. V gave up 0 bases and J gave up 3 bases; unmatched junction bases: 10. The CDR3 contains 18 residues. Germline V CDR1 and CDR2: LNHDA, SQIVND (reference sequence). The CDR3 loop is CASSIDLTSRGPNQPQHF. Here the CDR3 DNA reads TGTGCCAGTAGTATAGATCTAACTAGCAGGGGGCCCAATCAGCCCCAGCATTTT.

In regard to this clone: The junction shows a germline mismatch at one end, possibly a read error. This chain joins TRBV6-5 and TRBJ2-7; TRBD2 matches at 7 bases. The germline gives CDR1 MNHEY, CDR2 SVGAGI. This CDR3 is built from 13 residues. The CDR3 DNA is TGTGCCAGCAGCCCGAAGATGGGGAGGGGTCGGGACTTC. Translation gives CASSPKMGRGRDF.